The 18 T cell receptor beta chains reported below all come from one sample, sequenced in a study of Ad26.COV2.S vaccination and SARS-CoV-2 variants (dated by TCRdb to the early 2020s). The library came from the immunoSEQ multiplex PCR assay. TCRdb carries this immuneACCESS record with in-frame sequences only. Its versions omit some clonotypes, under half of them owing to an unresolved V gene in the studies checked, with the rest unexplained. For this sample the table gives fewer than 400,000 clones, of which approximately 89% were detected only once. The top ten clones comprise 1.5% to 2% of the sample. Explained via the paper, the treatment or condition label denotes: 19 received Ad26.COV2.S at low or high dose, single or two shots; several received placebo; per-sample allocation not given. For vaccine and placebo recipients, the sequenced repertoires came from samples collected on day 63 after the first injection.

Sequencing was performed on peripheral blood, taken in a trial of Ad26.COV2.S vaccine versus placebo. These receptor sequences come from a person between 18 and 60 years old who received the Ad26.COV2.S COVID-19 vaccine or a placebo.

About this clone: At one of its ends the junction is not consistent with the germline gene, which may arise from a read error. CDR3 protein: CASTLGGAETQYF. The CDR3, as DNA: TGTGCCAGCACCTTAGGGGGCGCGGAGACCCAGTACTTC. The chain links TRBV11-2 to TRBJ2-5, with 7 bases that match TRBD1. The germline V gene encodes CDR1 SGHAT and CDR2 FQNNGV. The CDR3 covers 13 residues.

V usage is TRBV4-3 and J usage is TRBJ2-5, with unresolved D. From germline, CDR1 is LGHNA and CDR2 YSLEER. Trimming left V 0 bases short and J 1 base short, with 9 bases between. The CDR3 has 15 residues. The CDR3 sequence is CASSQDLRRQETQYF. In DNA, the CDR3 is TGCGCCAGCAGCCAAGATCTGCGTCGCCAAGAGACCCAGTACTTC.

The genes are TRBV5-1 and TRBJ2-6; 8 positions match TRBD1. Germline values: CDR1 SGHRS, CDR2 YFSETQ. The V segment lost 4 bases and the J segment 2 bases; nucleotides outside the gene matches: 8. The CDR3 runs 17 residues. CDR3 bases: TGCGCCAGCAGCCCCTGGACAGGGACAGCTGGGGCCAACGTCCTGACTTTC. Its translation is CASSPWTGTAGANVLTF.

The rearrangement joins TRBV14 to TRBJ2-7, with 7 positions matching TRBD1. Germline V gene data show CDR1 as SGHDN and CDR2 as FVKESK. V lost 4 bases, J lost 6 bases, and 6 bases stayed unmatched. This CDR3 has 13 residues. The CDR3: CASSPRQGGEQYF. Written as DNA, the CDR3 is TGTGCCAGCAGCCCCAGACAGGGCGGCGAGCAGTACTTC.

The chain is built from TRBV24-1 and TRBJ2-6, with D possibly being TRBD1 or TRBD2 (5 bases each). CDR3 length equals 16 residues. Trimming left V 3 bases short and J 2 bases short, with 10 bases between. Per germline, CDR1 KGHDR and CDR2 SFDVKD. In DNA form, the CDR3 reads TGTGCCACCAGTGATCCTCAGGGAGCTGGGGCCAACGTCCTGACTTTC. It yields the protein CATSDPQGAGANVLTF.

The V and J genes are TRBV7-6 and TRBJ1-2; no firm D call. Germline V gives CDR1 SGHVS, CDR2 FNYEAQ. Deletions cut 5 bases from V and 5 bases from J, with 21 bases between. CDR3 size: 16 residues. CDR3 in amino acids: CASSERHGSRLYGYTF. CDR3 nucleotide sequence: TGTGCCAGCAGCGAAAGGCACGGATCTAGGTTATATGGCTACACCTTC. Drawing the rest from reference TRBV7-6 and TRBJ1-2, the complete variable domain is GAGVSQSPRYKVTKRGQDVALRCDPISGHVSLYWYRQALGQGPEFLTYFNYEAQQDKSGLPNDRFSAERPEGSISTLTIQRTEQRDSAMYRCASSERHGSRLYGYTFGSGTRLTVV.

The rearrangement uses TRBV28 and TRBJ2-3; possible D gene TRBD2, 6 bases. Looked up from germline, CDR1 is MDHEN and CDR2 is SYDVKM. This CDR3 has 13 residues. Trimming stripped 6 bases from V and 4 bases from J, with 11 bases between. CDR3 DNA: TGTGCCAGCAGCATAGGGACTTCAGATACGCAGTATTTT. Protein: CASSIGTSDTQYF.

The gene calls are TRBV7-6 and TRBJ1-1, with 12 bases that match TRBD1. V trimming: 3 bases; J trimming: 5 bases; junction bases outside the gene matches: 13. The length of the CDR3 is 18 residues. Germline V gene sequence: CDR1 SGHVS, CDR2 FNYEAQ. The CDR3 spells CASSLVVGTGGLGTEAFF. The CDR3 coding sequence is TGTGCCAGCAGCTTGGTTGTAGGGACAGGGGGCTTGGGAACTGAAGCTTTCTTT.

J is TRBJ2-2 and V is TRBV10-1; a possible D gene is TRBD1 (6 bases). The CDR3 is 13 amino acids. Germline CDR1 and CDR2: WNHNN and SYGVQD (reference sequence). Trimming took off 6 bases at V and 4 bases at J, with 9 bases between the two ends. DNA for the CDR3: TGCGCCAGCAGCCGAGGGGGCACCGGGGAGCTGTTTTTT. Its protein is CASSRGGTGELFF.

The chain joins TRBV5-1 to TRBJ2-5, with 8 bases fitting TRBD2. The germline V gene has CDR1 SGHRS and CDR2 YFSETQ. The junction had 8 bases not matched to a gene; V was cut back by 3 bases and J by 4 bases. This CDR3 has 15 amino acids. The CDR3 nucleotides are TGCGCCAGCAGCTCGCAACCAGCGGGAGTAGAGACCCAGTACTTC. Translated, it gives CASSSQPAGVETQYF. The complete variable domain, with remaining parts taken from reference TRBV5-1 and TRBJ2-5, reads KAGVTQTPRYLIKTRGQQVTLSCSPISGHRSVSWYQQTPGQGLQFLFEYFSETQRNKGNFPGRFSGRQFSNSRSEMNVSTLELGDSALYLCASSSQPAGVETQYFGPGTRLLVL.

The chain carries TRBV29-1 and TRBJ1-1, with 7 nucleotides matching TRBD1. The CDR3 is made up of 13 amino acids. Germline CDR1 reads SQVTM; CDR2 reads ANQGSEA. Unmatched junction bases numbered 6, after V lost 4 bases and J lost 4 bases. In nucleotides, the CDR3 is TGCAGCGTTGGGAACAGGGGTCTCACTGAAGCTTTCTTT. The encoded protein is CSVGNRGLTEAFF.

J is TRBJ1-5 and V is TRBV30; D remains unclear. Trimming pared 7 bases from V and 1 base from J, leaving 14 bases between. Germline assignment: CDR1 GTSNPN and CDR2 SVGIG (reference sequence). The length of the CDR3 is 14 residues. CDR3 in amino acids: CAYNEGSSNQPQHF. CDR3 sequence (DNA): TGTGCCTATAACGAAGGATCCAGCAATCAGCCCCAGCATTTT.

To note about this clone: The junction differs from germline at one of its ends, possibly a read error. The V and J genes are TRBV11-2 and TRBJ2-3; 8 bases fit TRBD2. Germline V gene data show CDR1 as SGHAT and CDR2 as FQNNGV. CDR3 size: 13 residues. CDR3 in DNA: TGTGCCAGCAGCTTTAATAGCGGGGAGCGGCGGGATTTT. Translating gives CASSFNSGERRDF. The full variable domain, in which reference TRBV11-2 and TRBJ2-3 provide the parts outside the CDR3, is EAGVAQSPRYKIIEKRQSVAFWCNPISGHATLYWYQQILGQGPKLLIQFQNNGVVDDSQLPKDRFSAERLKGVDSTLKIQPAKLEDSAVYLCASSFNSGERRDFGPGTRLTVL.

This clone was counted a few times. The chain carries TRBV9 and TRBJ2-1; D gene ambiguous. Germline V CDR1 and CDR2: SGDLS, YYNGEE. The CDR3 has 13 residues. V lost 0 bases, J lost 10 bases, and 11 bases lay in between. This CDR3 is CASSVEGLGEQFF. CDR3 nucleotide sequence: TGTGCCAGCAGCGTAGAAGGGCTCGGCGAGCAGTTCTTC.

This chain joins TRBV18 and TRBJ2-5; the D is unclear. There are 10 residues in the CDR3. Germline V gene lookup returns CDR1 KGHSH and CDR2 LQKENI. V lost 4 bases to trimming and J lost 5 bases, with 2 bases between them. CDR3 residues: CASSQETQYF. The CDR3 DNA follows: TGTGCCAGCTCACAGGAGACCCAGTACTTC.

J is TRBJ2-7 and V is TRBV9, with 10 bases aligning to TRBD1. The V gene end was trimmed by 1 base and the J gene end by 4 bases; junction bases not matched to a gene: 5. The CDR3 is 15 residues long. Germline V gives CDR1 SGDLS, CDR2 YYNGEE. The CDR3 DNA sequence: TGTGCCAGCAGCGTAAGACCGGGACAGGGGTACGAGCAGTACTTC. Protein sequence: CASSVRPGQGYEQYF.

The V and J genes are TRBV5-6 and TRBJ2-7; TRBD1 matches at 7 bases. Trimming took 4 bases from V and 1 from J; bases not matched to a gene: 5. Germline V gives CDR1 SGHDT, CDR2 YYEEEE. This CDR3 contains 14 residues. CDR3 protein: CASSPDRSSYEQYF. In nucleotides, the CDR3 is TGTGCCAGCAGCCCGGACAGGAGTTCCTACGAGCAGTACTTC.

The V and J genes are TRBV24-1 and TRBJ2-7, with 8 bases aligning to TRBD1. The CDR3 spans 15 residues. The germline CDR1 and CDR2 sequences are KGHDR and SFDVKD. The junction had 4 bases not matched to a gene; V was cut back by 3 bases and J by 1 base. Written as DNA, the CDR3 is TGTGCCACCAGTGATCCGCGACAGGGGTCCTACGAGCAGTACTTC. Its protein product is CATSDPRQGSYEQYF.